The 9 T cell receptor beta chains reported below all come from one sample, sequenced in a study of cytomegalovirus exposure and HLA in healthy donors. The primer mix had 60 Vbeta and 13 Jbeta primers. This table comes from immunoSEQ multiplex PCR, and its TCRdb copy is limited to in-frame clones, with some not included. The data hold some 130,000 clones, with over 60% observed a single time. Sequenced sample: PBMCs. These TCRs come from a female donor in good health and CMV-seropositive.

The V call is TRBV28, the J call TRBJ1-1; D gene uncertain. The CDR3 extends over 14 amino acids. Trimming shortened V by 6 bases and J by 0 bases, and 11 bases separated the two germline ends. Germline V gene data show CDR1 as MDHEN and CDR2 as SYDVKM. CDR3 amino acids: CASREDQVNTEAFF. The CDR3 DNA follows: TGTGCCAGCAGGGAGGATCAGGTGAACACTGAAGCTTTCTTT. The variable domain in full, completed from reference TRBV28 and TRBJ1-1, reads DVKVTQSSRYLVKRTGEKVFLECVQDMDHENMFWYRQDPGLGLRLIYFSYDVKMKEKGDIPEGYSVSREKKERFSLILESASTNQTSMYLCASREDQVNTEAFFGQGTRLTVV.

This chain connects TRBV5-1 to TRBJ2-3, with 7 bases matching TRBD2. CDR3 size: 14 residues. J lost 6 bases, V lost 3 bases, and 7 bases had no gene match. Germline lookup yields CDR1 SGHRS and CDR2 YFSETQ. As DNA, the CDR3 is TGCGCCAGCAGCTCCAGCGGGAAGACGGATACGCAGTATTTT. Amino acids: CASSSSGKTDTQYF. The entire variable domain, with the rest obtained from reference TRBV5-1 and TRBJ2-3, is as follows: KAGVTQTPRYLIKTRGQQVTLSCSPISGHRSVSWYQQTPGQGLQFLFEYFSETQRNKGNFPGRFSGRQFSNSRSEMNVSTLELGDSALYLCASSSSGKTDTQYFGPGTRLTVL.

CDR3 nucleotides: TGTGCCTGGAGTGTGCGGGACCCGGGCGAGCAGTACTTC. This sequence encodes CAWSVRDPGEQYF. The chain combines TRBV30 with TRBJ2-7, with a tentative D call TRBD2 (6 bases). Trimming stripped 0 bases from V and 6 bases from J, with 12 bases between. CDR1 is GTSNPN and CDR2 is SVGIG in the germline V gene (reference sequence). The CDR3 length is 13 residues.

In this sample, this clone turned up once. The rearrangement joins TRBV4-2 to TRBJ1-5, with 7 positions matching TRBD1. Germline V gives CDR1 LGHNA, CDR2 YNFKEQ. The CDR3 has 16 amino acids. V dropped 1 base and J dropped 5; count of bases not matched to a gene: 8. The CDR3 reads CASSQVRDREDQPQHF. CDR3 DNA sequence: TGTGCCAGCAGCCAAGTACGCGACAGGGAAGATCAGCCCCAGCATTTT.

The CDR3 sequence: CASSQAVSREDLSYGYTF. CDR3 in DNA: TGCGCCAGCAGCCAAGCGGTTTCTCGGGAAGATCTAAGCTATGGCTACACCTTC. V gene TRBV4-1 combines with J gene TRBJ1-2; D call uncertain. CDR3 length equals 18 residues. Between the trimmed V and J ends, which lost 1 base and 4 bases, there was a span of 22 bases. Germline V CDR1 and CDR2: MGHRA, YSYEKL.

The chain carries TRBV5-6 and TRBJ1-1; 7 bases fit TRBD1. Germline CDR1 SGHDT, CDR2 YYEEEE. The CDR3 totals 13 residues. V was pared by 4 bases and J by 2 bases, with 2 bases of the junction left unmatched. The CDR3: CASSHRGNTEAFF. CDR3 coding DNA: TGTGCCAGCAGCCACAGGGGAAACACTGAAGCTTTCTTT.

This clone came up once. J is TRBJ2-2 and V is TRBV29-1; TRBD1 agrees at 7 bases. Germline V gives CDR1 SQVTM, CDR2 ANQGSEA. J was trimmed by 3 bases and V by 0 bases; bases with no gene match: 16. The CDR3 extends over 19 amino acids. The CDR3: CSVEDHRRVGTEDTGELFF. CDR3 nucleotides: TGCAGCGTTGAAGATCACCGTCGAGTCGGGACAGAGGACACCGGGGAGCTGTTTTTT.

CDR3 sequence reads: CASSLDALNEQFF. The CDR3 nucleotides are TGTGCCAGCTCGCTAGACGCCCTCAATGAGCAGTTCTTC. J is TRBJ2-1 and V is TRBV18; D call uncertain. This CDR3 region has 13 residues. V lost 6 bases and J 6 bases, leaving 12 bases between the germline ends. CDR1 and CDR2 from the germline V gene are KGHSH and LQKENI.

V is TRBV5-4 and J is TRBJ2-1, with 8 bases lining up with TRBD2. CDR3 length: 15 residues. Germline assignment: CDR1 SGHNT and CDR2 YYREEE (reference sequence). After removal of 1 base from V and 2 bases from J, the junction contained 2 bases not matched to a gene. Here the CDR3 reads CASSLRGGPYNEQFF. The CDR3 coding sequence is TGTGCCAGCAGCTTGCGGGGGGGACCCTACAATGAGCAGTTCTTC.